The 24 T cell receptor beta chains in this list originate from one sample, sequenced in a study of cytomegalovirus exposure and HLA in healthy donors. PCR involved 60 Vbeta and 13 Jbeta primers. Profiled with immunoSEQ multiplex PCR; TCRdb holds only in-frame clones, not every one. The sample shows approximately 120,000 clones, roughly 78% of them seen only once. Sequenced material: PBMCs. The receptors come from a man aged 25-45 years in good health and CMV-seropositive.

This chain links TRBV5-6 with TRBJ2-7, with 11 bases aligning to TRBD1. The CDR3 length is 15 residues. The V and J ends lost 3 bases and 6 bases, in that order; junction bases with no gene match: 8. CDR1 SGHDT and CDR2 YYEEEE come from the germline V gene. The CDR3 region has the DNA TGTGCCAGCAGCTCCTGGGACAGGGGGTCGGTCGAGCAGTACTTC. This translates into CASSSWDRGSVEQYF.

Concerning this clone: Compared with germline, one end of the junction differs, possibly owing to a read error. The chain has TRBV7-8 and TRBJ1-6; D is unclear. Germline values: CDR1 SGHVS, CDR2 FQNEAQ. The CDR3 has 15 residues. The CDR3 sequence is CASSSTATAIYQGSF. CDR3 sequence (DNA): TGTGCCAGCAGCTCTACGGCTACAGCCATTTATCAAGGTAGCTTT.

This clone has only a few counts. This chain's CDR3 is CASSLGLTGANTEAFF. The CDR3 DNA reads as TGTGCCAGCAGTTTGGGGTTGACAGGGGCTAACACTGAAGCTTTCTTT. This chain uses TRBV28 with TRBJ1-1; 8 nucleotides line up with TRBD1. Trimming cost V 3 bases and J 2 bases; bases outside gene matches: 8. Germline values: CDR1 MDHEN, CDR2 SYDVKM. This CDR3 is built from 16 residues. The complete variable domain, with remaining parts taken from reference TRBV28 and TRBJ1-1, reads DVKVTQSSRYLVKRTGEKVFLECVQDMDHENMFWYRQDPGLGLRLIYFSYDVKMKEKGDIPEGYSVSREKKERFSLILESASTNQTSMYLCASSLGLTGANTEAFFGQGTRLTVV.

V gene TRBV19 combines with J gene TRBJ1-2; TRBD1 is a possible D gene (6 bases). The CDR3 is 13 residues long. Germline V gene lookup returns CDR1 LNHDA and CDR2 SQIVND (reference sequence). The germline V and J ends were trimmed by 5 bases and 4 bases, with 11 bases remaining between them. Written as DNA, the CDR3 is TGTGCCAGTAGTCAGACAGGAAGCTATGGCTACACCTTC. Translating gives CASSQTGSYGYTF.

J is TRBJ2-5 and V is TRBV30; 7 nucleotides agree with TRBD1. There are 12 residues in the CDR3. Trimming took 4 bases from V and 7 from J; bases not matched to a gene: 6. Germline CDR1 is GTSNPN and CDR2 is SVGIG (reference sequence). The CDR3 is CAWTSTGVTQYF. The CDR3 DNA reads TGTGCCTGGACATCTACAGGGGTGACCCAGTACTTC.

This chain links TRBV29-1 with TRBJ2-6, with D perhaps TRBD1 (6 bases). The V end was cut by 5 bases, the J end by 4 bases, with 9 bases between. Germline lookup yields CDR1 SQVTM and CDR2 ANQGSEA. This CDR3 is 13 amino acids long. The CDR3 sequence is CSVYRAGANVLTF. CDR3 nucleotide sequence: TGCAGCGTTTACAGGGCCGGGGCCAACGTCCTGACTTTC.

V is TRBV5-1 and J is TRBJ1-5; TRBD1 might be the D (6 bases). This CDR3 spans 18 amino acids. Trimming removed 0 bases at V and 2 bases at J, with 18 bases between. Germline values: CDR1 SGHRS, CDR2 YFSETQ. The CDR3 nucleotides read TGCGCCAGCAGCTTGGCCCCCAGGGGAAACAACGGCAATCAGCCCCAGCATTTT. Amino acids: CASSLAPRGNNGNQPQHF. The full variable domain, completed using reference TRBV5-1 and TRBJ1-5, is KAGVTQTPRYLIKTRGQQVTLSCSPISGHRSVSWYQQTPGQGLQFLFEYFSETQRNKGNFPGRFSGRQFSNSRSEMNVSTLELGDSALYLCASSLAPRGNNGNQPQHFGDGTRLSIL.

The CDR3 loop reads CASSVHTSGNTIYF. CDR3 DNA: TGTGCCAGCAGCGTGCACACCTCTGGAAACACCATATATTTT. The chain joins TRBV9 to TRBJ1-3, with D hard to call. The CDR3 covers 14 residues. CDR1 is SGDLS and CDR2 is YYNGEE in the germline V gene. Trimming cost V 2 bases and J 0 bases, with 6 bases left between them.

The J gene is TRBJ2-1, the V gene TRBV7-6; 10 bases align to TRBD1. The V and J ends lost 2 bases and 6 bases, in that order; junction bases with no gene match: 7. This CDR3 region has 16 residues. The germline V gene encodes CDR1 SGHVS and CDR2 FNYEAQ. This CDR3 reads CASSLRDRGPSNEQFF. DNA for the CDR3: TGTGCCAGCAGCTTACGGGACAGGGGTCCGTCCAATGAGCAGTTCTTC.

The genes are TRBV19 and TRBJ2-7, with TRBD1 matching 11 bases. J lost 5 bases, V lost 4 bases, and 10 bases had no gene match. The CDR3 sequence is 16 residues long. Germline V CDR1 and CDR2: LNHDA, SQIVND (reference sequence). The CDR3 is CASSSIPGQGADEQYF. In nucleotides, the CDR3 is TGTGCCAGTAGTAGTATCCCCGGACAGGGGGCCGACGAGCAGTACTTC.

The chain joins TRBV19 to TRBJ2-5; D unclear. This CDR3 is built from 15 residues. Germline values: CDR1 LNHDA, CDR2 SQIVND (reference sequence). V was shortened by 7 bases and J by 4 bases, with 19 bases between the two germline ends. The DNA for the CDR3 is TGTGCCAGTAATCCACGAGCAAACCACCCAGAGACCCAGTACTTC. Protein sequence: CASNPRANHPETQYF.

The V gene is TRBV11-3, the J gene TRBJ1-1, with D unclear. V lost 2 bases, J lost 5 bases, and 9 bases lay in between. In germline, CDR1 is SGHNT, CDR2 YENEEA. CDR3 length: 13 residues. The DNA for the CDR3 is TGTGCCAGCAGCTTACTGGCGGAGACTGAAGCTTTCTTT. Residues: CASSLLAETEAFF.

This clone was counted once. The chain couples TRBV9 to TRBJ1-2; D is perhaps TRBD1 (5 bases). The CDR3 totals 17 residues. Germline CDR1 SGDLS, CDR2 YYNGEE. The ends were cut back, 2 bases at V and 8 bases at J, with 25 bases in the middle. CDR3 residues: CASSVPREGLPVLGYTF. CDR3 coding DNA: TGTGCCAGCAGCGTCCCCCGGGAGGGGCTACCCGTATTGGGCTACACCTTC.

J is TRBJ2-2 and V is TRBV14; 8 bases align to TRBD2. The J segment lost 3 bases and the V segment lost 1 base, leaving 4 bases of the junction unmatched. This CDR3 is built from 16 residues. Per the germline V gene, CDR1 is SGHDN and CDR2 is FVKESK. This CDR3 is CASSQGPSGYTGELFF. The CDR3 DNA reads TGTGCCAGCAGCCAAGGTCCTAGCGGGTACACCGGGGAGCTGTTTTTT.

The chain links TRBV27 to TRBJ2-1, with 8 bases matching TRBD2. With V trimmed by 2 bases and J by 6 bases, 9 bases remained unmatched. The CDR3 loop spans 16 amino acids. The germline CDR1 and CDR2 sequences are MNHEY and SMNVEV (reference sequence). The CDR3 bases are TGTGCCAGCAGTTTAAACAGCGGGGGACCCCTCAATGAGCAGTTCTTC. Protein product: CASSLNSGGPLNEQFF.

J is TRBJ1-5 and V is TRBV29-1, with D unresolved. The ends were cut back, 6 bases at V and 3 bases at J, with 12 bases in the middle. The V gene's germline CDR1 is SQVTM and CDR2 ANQGSEA. The CDR3 sequence is 13 residues long. The CDR3 spells CSVIGGFNQPQHF. CDR3 nucleotide sequence: TGCAGCGTCATCGGAGGGTTCAATCAGCCCCAGCATTTT.

This chain joins TRBV5-1 and TRBJ2-1; 7 nucleotides match TRBD2. This CDR3 is 20 amino acids long. Trimming took 0 bases from V and 5 from J; bases not matched to a gene: 20. From germline, CDR1 is SGHRS and CDR2 YFSETQ. The CDR3 DNA follows: TGCGCCAGCAGCTTGGTGCATCGGGGGGTTTACCTCGGCCCAAACAATGAGCAGTTCTTC. The encoded protein is CASSLVHRGVYLGPNNEQFF.

This chain connects TRBV6-5 to TRBJ1-1, with D possibly matching TRBD1 (6 bases). This CDR3 spans 14 amino acids. Trimming shortened V by 6 bases and J by 4 bases, and 15 bases separated the two germline ends. Germline-derived CDR1 and CDR2 are MNHEY and SVGAGI. DNA for the CDR3: TGTGCCAGCAGCTTACAGGGATGGAGCACTGAAGCTTTCTTT. Translation gives CASSLQGWSTEAFF.

The V and J genes are TRBV18 and TRBJ2-3; the D gene is possibly TRBD1 (7 bases). Trimming cost V 6 bases and J 2 bases, with 15 bases left between them. This CDR3 region has 15 residues. Germline CDR1 and CDR2: KGHSH and LQKENI. CDR3 sequence: CASSDAGQYTDTQYF. In nucleotides, the CDR3 is TGTGCCAGCTCGGACGCGGGACAGTACACAGATACGCAGTATTTT. Full variable domain (rest looked up from reference TRBV18 and TRBJ2-3): NAGVMQNPRHLVRRRGQEARLRCSPMKGHSHVYWYRQLPEEGLKFMVYLQKENIIDESGMPKERFSAEFPKEGPSILRIQQVVRGDSAAYFCASSDAGQYTDTQYFGPGTRLTVL.

This chain links TRBV1 with TRBJ1-3. TRBV1 is a pseudogene. CDR3 length: 16 amino acids. CDR3 coding DNA: TGCACCAGCAGCCAAGACGGGGGGTGGCATGGAAACACCATATATTTT. Translating gives CTSSQDGGWHGNTIYF.

The sample holds one count of this clone. CDR3 region: CASSERDRAPNEKLFF. Written as DNA, the CDR3 is TGTGCCAGCAGTGAACGCGACAGGGCCCCCAATGAAAAACTGTTTTTT. The rearrangement links TRBV2 to TRBJ1-4; 7 bases line up with TRBD1. Germline CDR1 reads SNHLY; CDR2 reads FYNNEI. The CDR3 is 16 amino acids. Trimming at V came to 2 bases and at J to 5 bases, leaving 8 bases not matched to a gene.

The genes are TRBV28 and TRBJ1-6; 9 bases map to TRBD1. There are 20 residues in the CDR3. Germline trimming cut 5 bases from V and 0 bases from J; bases unmatched to any gene: 14. CDR1 is MDHEN and CDR2 is SYDVKM in the germline V gene. In nucleotides, the CDR3 is TGTGCCAGCAGTCCGACCGGGACAGGGTACCTGAGCTCCTATAATTCACCCCTCCACTTT. Its translation: CASSPTGTGYLSSYNSPLHF.

The rearrangement uses TRBV11-3 and TRBJ2-5, with D maybe TRBD1 (6 bases). The CDR3 is made up of 13 amino acids. Germline V gene data show CDR1 as SGHNT and CDR2 as YENEEA. V lost 5 bases and J lost 5, with 12 bases in between. In DNA form, the CDR3 reads TGTGCCAGCAGCGAAGACACAGGGGAGACCCAGTACTTC. This translates into CASSEDTGETQYF. Variable domain in full (rest from reference TRBV11-3 and TRBJ2-5): EAGVVQSPRYKIIEKKQPVAFWCNPISGHNTLYWYLQNLGQGPELLIRYENEEAVDDSQLPKDRFSAERLKGVDSTLKIQPAELGDSAVYLCASSEDTGETQYFGPGTRLLVL.

This clone turned up a few times. This chain connects TRBV5-1 to TRBJ2-3, with 11 bases aligning to TRBD1. CDR1 is SGHRS, CDR2 YFSETQ, per germline. V dropped 6 bases and J dropped 4; count of bases not matched to a gene: 7. This CDR3 is built from 15 residues. This CDR3 reads CASTRTGGFADTQYF. The CDR3 DNA reads TGCGCCAGCACCCGGACAGGGGGCTTCGCAGATACGCAGTATTTT.